A selection of T cell receptor beta chains follows, all from one sample in a study of T-cell memory formation after mild COVID-19. TCRdb reanalysed the 5' RACE reads using MiXCR and keeps one entry per CDR3 protein. This sample has hundreds of thousands of distinct CDR3 sequences, with 15% to 20% found just once. What was sequenced was PBMCs or a T cell subset sorted from them (not recorded which). All receptors come from an adult woman who had mild COVID-19 (a few samples of this study predate the infection). Cell type and time point are not known. The CDR3 runs from the conserved cysteine through the conserved F or W. A D gene is named only where the DNA matches it firmly. A clone size is listed for some rows: how often the clone was seen (once, few, many), or a class if it is expanded.

d_call j_call v_call clone_size cdr3_aa cdr3_nt
- TRBJ2-5 TRBV5-6 few CASSLEVSETQYF TGTGCCAGCAGCTTGGAGGTCAGCGAGACCCAGTACTTC
TRBD2 TRBJ2-1 TRBV7-6 many CASSALAGAGYNEQFF TGTGCCAGCAGCGCTCTAGCGGGAGCCGGATACAATGAGCAGTTCTTC
- TRBJ2-5 TRBV12-3/TRBV12-4 few CASSPWGDQETQYF TGTGCCAGCAGTCCCTGGGGGGACCAAGAGACCCAGTACTTC
TRBD1 TRBJ2-1 TRBV9 - CASSVYPGQPINEQFF TGTGCCAGCAGCGTATACCCGGGACAGCCGATCAATGAGCAGTTCTTC
- TRBJ1-1 TRBV19 few CASSYRTYWAFF TGTGCCAGTAGTTACAGGACTTACTGGGCTTTCTTT
- TRBJ1-2 TRBV6-1 few CASSEEFGGAGGYGYTF TGTGCCAGCAGTGAAGAGTTCGGGGGGGCAGGAGGCTATGGCTACACCTTC
- TRBJ2-2 TRBV9 few CASSVAGSNTGELFF TGTGCCAGCAGCGTAGCTGGATCGAACACCGGGGAGCTGTTTTTT
TRBD1 TRBJ1-2 TRBV4-1 few CASSRGTGDLNYGYTF TGCGCCAGCAGCCGGGGGACAGGGGATTTGAACTATGGCTACACCTTC
- TRBJ1-5 TRBV7-6 many CASSPGLYGQPQHF TGTGCCAGCAGCCCAGGGTTGTACGGTCAGCCCCAGCATTTT
- TRBJ1-1 TRBV7-9 - CASSGRGNTEAFF TGTGCCAGCTCGGGCAGGGGGAACACTGAAGCTTTCTTT
TRBD1 TRBJ1-4 TRBV10-3 few CAIRAGTASTNEKLFF TGTGCCATCAGGGCCGGGACAGCTTCAACTAATGAAAAACTGTTTTTT
TRBD2 TRBJ2-7 TRBV5-6 - CASGRLAGVDSYEQYF TGTGCCAGTGGGAGACTAGCGGGGGTCGATTCCTACGAGCAGTACTTC
TRBD2 TRBJ2-1 TRBV7-9 - CASSLSSGSWNEQFF TGTGCCAGCAGCTTGTCTAGCGGGAGCTGGAATGAGCAGTTCTTC
TRBD2 TRBJ2-1 TRBV9 few CASSIRGGGYNEQFF TGTGCCAGCAGCATCAGGGGCGGGGGGTACAATGAGCAGTTCTTC
- TRBJ2-1 TRBV7-2 few CASSLPGERGYNEQFF TGTGCCAGCAGCCTGCCTGGGGAGCGAGGGTACAATGAGCAGTTCTTC
- TRBJ1-5 TRBV7-2 - CASSARQSSQPQHF TGTGCCAGCAGCGCTAGACAGAGCAGTCAGCCCCAGCATTTT
TRBD1 TRBJ1-1 TRBV12-3/TRBV12-4 - CASSLGGTGYGEAFF TGTGCCAGCAGTTTGGGAGGGACAGGATACGGAGAAGCTTTCTTT
- TRBJ2-7 TRBV6-5 many CASSFGQEGPYEQYF TGTGCCAGCAGTTTCGGGCAGGAGGGTCCGTACGAGCAGTACTTC
- TRBJ1-6 TRBV25-1 - CASSETGGGGNSPLHF TGTGCCAGCAGTGAAACTGGTGGGGGGGGGAATTCACCCCTCCACTTT
TRBD1 TRBJ1-2 TRBV12-3/TRBV12-4 few CASSSGQLYGYTF TGTGCCAGCAGTTCGGGACAGCTCTATGGCTACACCTTC
TRBD1 TRBJ2-5 TRBV5-1 many CASRKGQGAGEETQYF TGCGCCAGCAGAAAGGGACAGGGGGCAGGGGAAGAGACCCAGTACTTC
- TRBJ2-1 TRBV5-1 - CASSLTGTERAEQFF TGCGCCAGCAGCCTAACCGGGACGGAAAGGGCTGAGCAGTTCTTC
TRBD2 TRBJ2-1 TRBV5-1 - CASSLGAGGPNEQFF TGCGCCAGCAGCTTGGGGGCGGGGGGGCCGAATGAGCAGTTCTTC